This TCR beta chain was captured in a study of monozygotic twins with inflammatory bowel disease. The CDR3 totals 16 residues. CDR1 is SGHTA and CDR2 is FQGNSA in the germline V gene. TCR libraries were prepared from about 3,400 ng total RNA each. There were eight separate reactions per sample in which cDNA was made. TCRdb derives one entry per CDR3 protein from the 5' RACE reads, leaving out DNA. The sample's table shows approximately 400,000 distinct CDR3 sequences. The TCR comes from a human donor with ulcerative colitis or Crohn's disease, or a healthy co-twin of an affected twin (not recorded which). Specimen: blood. The rearrangement joins TRBV7-2 to TRBJ2-6; TCRdb lists TRBD2, though no DNA is available to test this call. CDR3 region: CASPGLAGPGANVLTF.